What follows describes a single T cell receptor beta chain. The data belong to a study of blood T cell repertoires in COVID-19. Germline V gene sequence: CDR1 SQVTM, CDR2 ANQGSEA. J lost 1 base, V lost 7 bases, and 5 bases had no gene match. There are 13 residues in the CDR3. Measured with immunoSEQ multiplex PCR; TCRdb has only the in-frame clones, and not every one. The table has 100,000 to 150,000 clones, 80% to 90% seen once. What was sequenced was PBMCs or T cells enriched from blood (not recorded which). This receptor was identified in a man aged 40-49 years with acute COVID-19. The V gene is TRBV29-1, the J gene TRBJ1-1; TRBD1 aligns across 8 bases. CDR3 region: CSATGTGNTEAFF. The CDR3 DNA reads TGCAGCGCCACCGGGACAGGGAACACTGAAGCTTTCTTT.